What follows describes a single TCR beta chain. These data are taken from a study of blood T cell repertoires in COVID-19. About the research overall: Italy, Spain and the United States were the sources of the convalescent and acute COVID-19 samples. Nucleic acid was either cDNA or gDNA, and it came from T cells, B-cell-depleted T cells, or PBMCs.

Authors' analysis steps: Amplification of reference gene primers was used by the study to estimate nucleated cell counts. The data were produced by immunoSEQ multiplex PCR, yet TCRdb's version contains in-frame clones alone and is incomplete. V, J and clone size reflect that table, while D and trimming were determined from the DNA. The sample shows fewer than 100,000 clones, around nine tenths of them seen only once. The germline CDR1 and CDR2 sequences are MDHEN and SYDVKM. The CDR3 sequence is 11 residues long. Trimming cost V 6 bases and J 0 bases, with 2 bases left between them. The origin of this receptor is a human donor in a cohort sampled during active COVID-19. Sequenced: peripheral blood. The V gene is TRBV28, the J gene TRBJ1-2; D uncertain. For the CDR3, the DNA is TGTGCCAGCAGCTCTAACTATGGCTACACCTTC. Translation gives CASSSNYGYTF.